The TCR beta chain described here comes from a study of shared clonotypes between healthy human individuals. Study observations and caveats: The generation probabilities recorded for non-shared clonotypes fell below those of clonotypes shared by all four donors.

Using immunoSEQ multiplex PCR, the repertoire was profiled, and TCRdb retains in-frame clones only, with some absent. Among 600,000 to 750,000 clones listed, around 70% were seen once. Nashville, Tennessee was home to all donors, who were Caucasian adults. A remark on this clone: Its antigen is not known.

Per germline, CDR1 SEHNR and CDR2 FQNEAQ (reference sequence). Between the trimmed V and J ends, which lost 5 bases and 5 bases, there was a span of 18 bases. CDR3 length: 16 amino acids. This sequence joins TRBV7-9 and TRBJ2-2; perhaps TRBD2 as D (5 bases). This clonotype was sampled from a woman in her 30s in good health. Sequencing input: memory CD4+ T cells sorted from blood. Subset noted: CD45RA-negative fraction. The CDR3 sequence is CASSHETKRWTGELFF. Written as DNA, the CDR3 is TGTGCCAGCAGCCACGAGACCAAGCGGTGGACCGGGGAGCTGTTTTTT.